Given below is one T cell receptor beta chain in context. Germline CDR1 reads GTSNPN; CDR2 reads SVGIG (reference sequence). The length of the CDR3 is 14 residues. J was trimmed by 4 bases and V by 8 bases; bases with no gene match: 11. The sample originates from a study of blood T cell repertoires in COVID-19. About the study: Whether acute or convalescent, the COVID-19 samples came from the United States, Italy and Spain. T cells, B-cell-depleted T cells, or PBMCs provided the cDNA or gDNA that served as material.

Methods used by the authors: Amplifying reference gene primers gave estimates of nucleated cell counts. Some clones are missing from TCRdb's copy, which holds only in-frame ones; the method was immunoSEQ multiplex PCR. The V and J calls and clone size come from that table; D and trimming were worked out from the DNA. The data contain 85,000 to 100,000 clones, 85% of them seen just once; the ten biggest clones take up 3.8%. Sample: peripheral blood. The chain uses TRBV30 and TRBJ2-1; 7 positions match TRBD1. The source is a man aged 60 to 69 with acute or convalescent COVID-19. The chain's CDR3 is CAGLTDRSYNEQFF. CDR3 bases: TGTGCCGGGCTGACGGACAGGAGTTACAATGAGCAGTTCTTC.